This TCR beta chain stems from a study of shared clonotypes between healthy human individuals. Study findings and constraints: Rarefaction analysis demonstrated incomplete sorted-subset sequencing notwithstanding large depth.

Terminally differentiated effector memory CD45RA+ cells were excluded from the naive CD8 cells, which were CD45RO-negative and positively selected for CCR7. The V segment lost 0 bases and the J segment 2 bases; nucleotides outside the gene matches: 4. CDR1 is MNHEY and CDR2 is SVGAGI in the germline V gene. This CDR3 is built from 16 residues. A remark on this clone: Its antigen remains unidentified.

Each cell subset's genomic DNA was divided evenly among several immunoSEQ plates. The assay was immunoSEQ multiplex PCR, and TCRdb's table has in-frame clones only and misses some. The sample has over 2,000,000 clones; 80% to 95% are singletons. The chain is built from TRBV6-5 and TRBJ2-1; 7 nucleotides line up with TRBD2. The TCR sequence derives from a man between 18 and 29 years old in good health. Some clones in this sample may be carry-over from other donors' samples. Sequences were obtained from naive CD8+ T cells from PBMCs. In DNA, the CDR3 is TGTGCCAGCAGTTACTCGTTGCGGGAGACCTACAATGAGCAGTTCTTC. Translated, it gives CASSYSLRETYNEQFF.